The present T cell receptor beta chain was sequenced within a study of cytomegalovirus exposure and HLA in healthy donors. Overall study results and limits: Presence/absence analyses assumed roughly uniform sequencing depth across donors, which may not hold. V- and J-gene trimming in TCR beta was tied to a missense DCLRE1C variant by an analysis performed later.

Germline V CDR1 and CDR2: MNHEY, SVGAGI. This CDR3 has 15 residues. V lost 6 bases and J 0 bases, leaving 15 bases between the germline ends. Notes on this clone: Its target is unknown.

60 Vbeta and 13 Jbeta primers were used in PCR. The method was immunoSEQ multiplex PCR; TCRdb's version includes in-frame clones alone and lacks a portion of them. The sample contains about 120,000 clones, 77% of which appear only once. The clonotype originates from a man in his forties in good health and CMV-seropositive. Sample: PBMCs. The genes are TRBV6-5 and TRBJ2-7; the D gene is possibly TRBD1 (5 bases). For the CDR3, the DNA is TGTGCCAGCAGCCTCCGGACACCGTACTCCTACGAGCAGTACTTC. Residues: CASSLRTPYSYEQYF.